Listed below are T cell receptor beta chains from one sample, sequenced in a study of T cell repertoires in cytomegalovirus infection. Each CDR3 protein is one row after TCRdb ran MiXCR on the reads. The sample has 270,000 or so distinct CDR3 sequences; about a sixth are singletons. Sequenced input: CD8+ T cells from PBMCs. These receptors originate from a human donor in good health (CMV status not recorded). Some clones in this sample may be carry-over from other donors' samples. CDR3s include the opening cysteine and the closing phenylalanine or tryptophan. D genes are given only for firm matches. For some rows the clone size is stated as once, few or many, or as a class when expanded; others skip it.

V gene: TRBV29-1; D gene: TRBD1; clone size: NA; CDR3 length: 15; J gene: TRBJ2-7; CDR3 DNA: TGCAGCGTTGCTTCGGACAGGGGGGGTTCCTACGAGCAGTACTTC; CDR3 protein: CSVASDRGGSYEQYF
V gene: TRBV5-1; D gene: TRBD1; clone size: few; CDR3 length: 16; J gene: TRBJ1-1; CDR3 DNA: TGCGCCAGCAGCTTGGGGGTGACAGGGCCGAACACTGAAGCTTTCTTT; CDR3 protein: CASSLGVTGPNTEAFF
V gene: TRBV20-1; D gene: TRBD1; clone size: NA; CDR3 length: 16; J gene: TRBJ2-1; CDR3 DNA: TGCAGTGCACCGGACAGGGCCCGAAGCTCCTACAATGAGCAGTTCTTC; CDR3 protein: CSAPDRARSSYNEQFF
V gene: TRBV12-3/TRBV12-4; D gene: NA; clone size: few; CDR3 length: 12; J gene: TRBJ2-3; CDR3 DNA: TGTGCCAGCAGGGTCGGGACAGATACGCAGTATTTT; CDR3 protein: CASRVGTDTQYF
V gene: TRBV6-5; D gene: NA; clone size: NA; CDR3 length: 12; J gene: TRBJ1-1; CDR3 DNA: TGTGCCGTGACTGGACCCCCCGGCGAAGCTTTCTTT; CDR3 protein: CAVTGPPGEAFF
V gene: TRBV7-8; D gene: NA; clone size: many; CDR3 length: 19; J gene: TRBJ2-2; CDR3 DNA: TGTGCCAGCAGCTTAGGGAACGCAAGACAGGGACTGAACACCGGGGAGCTGTTTTTT; CDR3 protein: CASSLGNARQGLNTGELFF
V gene: TRBV7-6; D gene: NA; clone size: many; CDR3 length: 15; J gene: TRBJ2-1; CDR3 DNA: TGTGCCAGCAGCGACCGTTTTAACCCGGGCGATGAGCAGTTCTTC; CDR3 protein: CASSDRFNPGDEQFF
V gene: TRBV6-6; D gene: TRBD2; clone size: many; CDR3 length: 17; J gene: TRBJ2-3; CDR3 DNA: TGTGCCAGCAGTTACTCTGGGACTAGCTTTGTCCCAGATACGCAGTATTTT; CDR3 protein: CASSYSGTSFVPDTQYF
V gene: TRBV7-2; D gene: NA; clone size: many; CDR3 length: 15; J gene: TRBJ2-7; CDR3 DNA: TGTGCCAGCAGCCTAGACAGTTTTTACACCTACGAGCAGTACTTC; CDR3 protein: CASSLDSFYTYEQYF
V gene: TRBV19; D gene: NA; clone size: NA; CDR3 length: 14; J gene: TRBJ1-1; CDR3 DNA: TGTGCCAGTAGTACGTGGTCTATGAACACTGAAGCTTTCTTT; CDR3 protein: CASSTWSMNTEAFF
V gene: TRBV15; D gene: NA; clone size: NA; CDR3 length: 12; J gene: TRBJ2-3; CDR3 DNA: TGTGCCACCAGATCTAACGTAGATACGCAGTATTTT; CDR3 protein: CATRSNVDTQYF
V gene: TRBV5-6; D gene: NA; clone size: many; CDR3 length: 16; J gene: TRBJ2-1; CDR3 DNA: TGTGCCAGCAGCTTGGTTGGGGCCGGAGGATACAATGAGCAGTTCTTC; CDR3 protein: CASSLVGAGGYNEQFF
V gene: TRBV6-6; D gene: NA; clone size: NA; CDR3 length: 15; J gene: TRBJ1-2; CDR3 DNA: TGTGCCAGCAGCGACTCGTCTACAGGGTGGGATGGCTACACCTTC; CDR3 protein: CASSDSSTGWDGYTF
V gene: TRBV29-1; D gene: NA; clone size: few; CDR3 length: 11; J gene: TRBJ1-1; CDR3 DNA: TGCAGCGTGCAAGCCGGACCGAAAGCTTTCTTT; CDR3 protein: CSVQAGPKAFF
V gene: TRBV28; D gene: NA; clone size: many; CDR3 length: 15; J gene: TRBJ1-5; CDR3 DNA: TGTGCCAGCAGTTTATTAGGCGATAGCAATCAGCCCCAGCATTTT; CDR3 protein: CASSLLGDSNQPQHF
V gene: TRBV7-9; D gene: NA; clone size: few; CDR3 length: 15; J gene: TRBJ1-4; CDR3 DNA: TGTGCCAGCAGCCACCGGACAGCGTATAATGAAAAACTGTTTTTT; CDR3 protein: CASSHRTAYNEKLFF
V gene: TRBV20-1; D gene: NA; clone size: many; CDR3 length: 14; J gene: TRBJ1-2; CDR3 DNA: TGCAGTGCTAGAGATCGAGGAGCCCTCTATGGCTACACCTTC; CDR3 protein: CSARDRGALYGYTF
V gene: TRBV5-5; D gene: NA; clone size: few; CDR3 length: 14; J gene: TRBJ2-7; CDR3 DNA: TGTGCCAGCAGCTTGAATTTGGGGAGGCCCGAGCAGTACTTC; CDR3 protein: CASSLNLGRPEQYF
V gene: TRBV6-1; D gene: NA; clone size: many; CDR3 length: 17; J gene: TRBJ1-4; CDR3 DNA: TGTGCCAGCAGTGCTACTGGGTATTCCGCAACTAATGAAAAACTGTTTTTT; CDR3 protein: CASSATGYSATNEKLFF
V gene: TRBV4-1; D gene: NA; clone size: NA; CDR3 length: 14; J gene: TRBJ2-3; CDR3 DNA: TGTGCCAGCAGCCAAGGACTTGGGGGGGATACGCAGTATTTT; CDR3 protein: CASSQGLGGDTQYF
V gene: TRBV6-4; D gene: TRBD1; clone size: few; CDR3 length: 19; J gene: TRBJ2-6; CDR3 DNA: TGTGCCAGCAGTGACTCGTCCGGGACAGGGGGCGGGGGGGCCAACGTCCTGACTTTC; CDR3 protein: CASSDSSGTGGGGANVLTF
V gene: TRBV7-9; D gene: TRBD2; clone size: few; CDR3 length: 18; J gene: TRBJ2-1; CDR3 DNA: TGTGCCAGCAGCTCAGGGACTAGCGGGGCCCCAAAAAATCTGGAGCAGTTCTTC; CDR3 protein: CASSSGTSGAPKNLEQFF